A single sample gave rise to the 15 T cell receptor beta chains below, sequenced in a study of shared clonotypes between healthy human individuals. The assay was immunoSEQ multiplex PCR, and TCRdb's table has in-frame clones only and misses some. Here the sample spans about 96,000 clones, less than 50% being singletons. The sequenced material came from PBMCs. The receptors originated from a woman aged 40 to 50 in good health. Some clones in this sample may be carry-over from other donors' samples.

There are a few counts of this clone. The chain uses TRBV27 and TRBJ1-1, with 9 bases aligning to TRBD1. Germline CDR1 is MNHEY and CDR2 is SMNVEV (reference sequence). The V gene end was trimmed by 2 bases and the J gene end by 5 bases; junction bases not matched to a gene: 3. The CDR3 is 14 residues long. Here the CDR3 DNA reads TGTGCCAGCAGTTTAGACAGGGGGAGGACTGAAGCTTTCTTT. It translates to CASSLDRGRTEAFF.

This clone was recorded at least ten times. V and J are TRBV6-6 and TRBJ2-5; D remains unclear. The V end was cut by 6 bases, the J end by 5 bases, with 13 bases between. Looked up from germline, CDR1 is MNHNY and CDR2 is SVGAGI (reference sequence). The CDR3 covers 13 residues. The CDR3 region is CASSPQPQETQYF. The CDR3 DNA reads TGTGCCAGCAGCCCTCAGCCCCAGGAGACCCAGTACTTC.

The rearrangement joins TRBV2 to TRBJ2-3, with 9 bases lining up with TRBD2. This CDR3 has 14 residues. The V gene's germline CDR1 is SNHLY and CDR2 FYNNEI. J lost 5 bases, V lost 7 bases, and 7 bases had no gene match. This CDR3 is CASKAGGPEDTQYF. The DNA for the CDR3 is TGTGCCAGCAAGGCGGGAGGGCCTGAAGATACGCAGTATTTT.

This clone came up a few times. J is TRBJ2-7 and V is TRBV19, with D maybe TRBD1 (6 bases). CDR3 length: 17 residues. Germline V gene data show CDR1 as LNHDA and CDR2 as SQIVND (reference sequence). V lost 3 bases, J lost 0 bases, and 18 bases lay in between. The CDR3 sequence: CASSIALRTASSYEQYF. The CDR3 coding sequence is TGTGCCAGTAGTATCGCCTTACGGACAGCTAGCTCCTACGAGCAGTACTTC.

A word on this clone: A much larger clonotype is one base distant, so this may be a read error. The V call is TRBV6-1, the J call TRBJ2-7, with D perhaps TRBD1 or TRBD2 (5 bases each). The germline V gene has CDR1 MNHNS and CDR2 SASEGT. The CDR3 runs to 13 residues. CDR3 sequence: CASREGRLYEQHF. The CDR3 DNA is TGTGCCAGCAGAGAGGGACGGCTCTACGAGCAGCACTTC.

About this clone itself: One junction end disagrees with the germline gene, perhaps due to a read error. The chain links TRBV28 to TRBJ2-7; TRBD1 aligns across 9 bases. Germline CDR1 reads MDHEN; CDR2 reads SYDVKM. The CDR3 length is 14 residues. CDR3 DNA sequence: TGTGCCAGCAGTTTATTAGTGTCGGGACAGGGATACATCTTC. Its translation is CASSLLVSGQGYIF. The whole variable domain, filled in from reference TRBV28 and TRBJ2-7, reads DVKVTQSSRYLVKRTGEKVFLECVQDMDHENMFWYRQDPGLGLRLIYFSYDVKMKEKGDIPEGYSVSREKKERFSLILESASTNQTSMYLCASSLLVSGQGYIFGPGTRLTVT.

The chain is built from TRBV29-1 and TRBJ1-2; TRBD1 aligns across 7 bases. Looked up from germline, CDR1 is SQVTM and CDR2 is ANQGSEA. After removal of 4 bases from V and 8 bases from J, the junction contained 7 bases not matched to a gene. The CDR3 is made up of 12 amino acids. The CDR3: CSVGDSFGGYTF. CDR3 nucleotides: TGCAGCGTTGGGGACAGCTTCGGGGGCTACACCTTC.

The chain couples TRBV6-4 to TRBJ2-6; D ambiguous. Trimming took 4 bases from V and 0 from J, leaving 10 bases between them. This CDR3 region has 16 residues. Germline assignment: CDR1 MRHNA and CDR2 SNTAGT. CDR3 loop: CASSVGGSSGANVLTF. The CDR3 DNA follows: TGTGCCAGCAGTGTGGGCGGCAGCTCTGGGGCCAACGTCCTGACTTTC.

Note on this clone: This likely reflects a read error, since a far larger clone is one base away. Different DNA sequences within this sample yield the same CDR3. The chain is built from TRBV4-1 and TRBJ1-4; D might be TRBD1 (5 bases). The CDR3 loop spans 15 amino acids. Looked up from germline, CDR1 is MGHRA and CDR2 is YSYEKL. Deletions cut 2 bases from V and 8 bases from J, with 15 bases between. The CDR3 here is CASSQQEGSNEKLFF. The CDR3 DNA sequence: TGCGCCAGCAGCCAACAGGAGGGGAGTAACGAAAAACTGTTTTTT.

The genes are TRBV11-2 and TRBJ2-7; the match to TRBD1 covers 7 bases. This CDR3 contains 15 residues. The junction had 8 bases not matched to a gene; V was cut back by 4 bases and J by 2 bases. Germline V gene data show CDR1 as SGHAT and CDR2 as FQNNGV. CDR3 DNA sequence: TGTGCCAGCAGCTCCCCCAGGGGGTTCGCCTACGAGCAGTACTTC. Its translation: CASSSPRGFAYEQYF.

In its sample, this clone is medium-sized. Other DNA sequences in the sample encode the same CDR3. This chain uses TRBV29-1 with TRBJ1-4; D is unresolved. Looked up from germline, CDR1 is SQVTM and CDR2 is ANQGSEA. The CDR3 runs to 12 residues. V was clipped by 7 bases and J by 6 bases, with 12 bases between them. The CDR3, as DNA: TGCAGCGCTGGAGAATCGGATGAAAAACTGTTTTTT. Translation: CSAGESDEKLFF.

The chain employs TRBV19 and TRBJ1-3; D call uncertain. In germline, CDR1 is LNHDA, CDR2 SQIVND (reference sequence). V lost 4 bases and J 0 bases, leaving 16 bases between the germline ends. The CDR3 is 17 residues long. The CDR3 sequence is CASSTQRVTSSGNTIYF. The CDR3 nucleotides are TGTGCCAGTAGTACCCAGAGGGTCACCAGCTCTGGAAACACCATATATTTT.

The chain uses TRBV18 and TRBJ1-2; D perhaps matches TRBD1 (5 bases). Trimming removed 3 bases at V and 2 bases at J, with 10 bases between. The CDR3 is 14 amino acids. CDR1 and CDR2 (germline): KGHSH, LQKENI. The CDR3 spells CASSPGTSNYGYTF. CDR3 DNA: TGTGCCAGCTCACCTGGGACGTCCAACTATGGCTACACCTTC.

J is TRBJ2-7 and V is TRBV28; D is undetermined. Trimming cost V 7 bases and J 1 base, with 17 bases left between them. The CDR3 loop spans 15 amino acids. Germline V gene lookup returns CDR1 MDHEN and CDR2 SYDVKM. The CDR3 spells CASTPWGSKSYEQYF. Here the CDR3 DNA reads TGTGCCAGCACCCCTTGGGGATCGAAGTCCTACGAGCAGTACTTC.

This clone was seen many times. V is TRBV15 and J is TRBJ2-1, with TRBD2 matching over 9 bases. This CDR3 has 16 amino acids. V shed 0 bases and J 7 bases; nucleotides not matched to a gene: 7. In germline, CDR1 is LNHNV, CDR2 YYDKDF (reference sequence). The DNA of the CDR3 is TGTGCCACCAGCAGAGATACGGGGACTAGCCGGAATGAGCAGTTCTTC. This sequence encodes CATSRDTGTSRNEQFF.